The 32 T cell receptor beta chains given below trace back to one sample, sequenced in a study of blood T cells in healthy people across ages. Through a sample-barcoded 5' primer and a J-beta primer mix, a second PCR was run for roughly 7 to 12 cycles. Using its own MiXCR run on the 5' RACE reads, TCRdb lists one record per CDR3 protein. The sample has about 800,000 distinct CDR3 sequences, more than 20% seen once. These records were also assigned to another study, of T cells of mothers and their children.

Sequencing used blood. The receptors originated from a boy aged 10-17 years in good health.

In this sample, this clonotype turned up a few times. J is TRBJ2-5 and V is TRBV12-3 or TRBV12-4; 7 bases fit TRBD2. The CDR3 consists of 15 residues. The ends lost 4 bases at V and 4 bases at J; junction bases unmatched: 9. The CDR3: CASSSADSGGETQYF. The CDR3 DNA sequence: TGTGCCAGCAGTTCCGCCGATTCGGGGGGAGAGACCCAGTACTTC.

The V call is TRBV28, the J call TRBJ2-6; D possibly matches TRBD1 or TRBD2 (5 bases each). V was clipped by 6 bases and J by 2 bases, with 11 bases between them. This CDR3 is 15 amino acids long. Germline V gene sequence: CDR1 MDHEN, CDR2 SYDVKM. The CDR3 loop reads CASSQRGAGANVLTF. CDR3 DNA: TGTGCCAGCAGCCAGAGAGGGGCTGGGGCCAACGTCCTGACTTTC.

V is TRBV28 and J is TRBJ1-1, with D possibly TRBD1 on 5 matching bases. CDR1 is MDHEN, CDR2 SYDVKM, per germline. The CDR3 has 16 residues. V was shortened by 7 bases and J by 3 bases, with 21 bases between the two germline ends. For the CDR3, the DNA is TGTGCCAGCACCCGAAAGAGTTTGAGGGGCGACACTGAAGCTTTCTTT. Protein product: CASTRKSLRGDTEAFF.

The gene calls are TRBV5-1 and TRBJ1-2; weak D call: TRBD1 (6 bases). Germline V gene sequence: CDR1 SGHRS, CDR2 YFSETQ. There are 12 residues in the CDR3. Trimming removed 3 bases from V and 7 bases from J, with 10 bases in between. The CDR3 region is CASSWDMVGYTF. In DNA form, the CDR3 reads TGCGCCAGCAGCTGGGACATGGTTGGCTACACCTTC.

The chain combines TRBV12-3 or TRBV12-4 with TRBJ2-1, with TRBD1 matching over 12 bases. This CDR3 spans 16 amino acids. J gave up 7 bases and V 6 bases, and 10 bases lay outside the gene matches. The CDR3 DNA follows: TGTGCCAGCAGGACTGGGGGGACAGGGGGCTTAAATGAGCAGTTCTTC. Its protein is CASRTGGTGGLNEQFF.

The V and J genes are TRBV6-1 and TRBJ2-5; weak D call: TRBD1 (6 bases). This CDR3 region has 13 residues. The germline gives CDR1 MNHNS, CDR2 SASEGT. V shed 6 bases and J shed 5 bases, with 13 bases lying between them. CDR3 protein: CASRIRGGETQYF. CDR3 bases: TGTGCCAGCAGGATCAGGGGTGGCGAGACCCAGTACTTC.

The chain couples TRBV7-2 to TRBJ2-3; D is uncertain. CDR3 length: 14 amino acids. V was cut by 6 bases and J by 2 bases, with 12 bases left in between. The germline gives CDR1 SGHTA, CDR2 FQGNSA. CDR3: CASSRSWVTDTQYF. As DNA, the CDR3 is TGTGCCAGCAGTCGCTCCTGGGTCACAGATACGCAGTATTTT.

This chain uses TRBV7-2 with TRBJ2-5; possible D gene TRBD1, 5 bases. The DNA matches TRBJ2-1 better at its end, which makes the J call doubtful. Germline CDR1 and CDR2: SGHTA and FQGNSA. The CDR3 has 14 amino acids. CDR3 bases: TGTGCCAGCAGCTTAGCGGGCAGGGCCAATGAGCAGTTCTTC. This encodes CASSLAGRANEQFF.

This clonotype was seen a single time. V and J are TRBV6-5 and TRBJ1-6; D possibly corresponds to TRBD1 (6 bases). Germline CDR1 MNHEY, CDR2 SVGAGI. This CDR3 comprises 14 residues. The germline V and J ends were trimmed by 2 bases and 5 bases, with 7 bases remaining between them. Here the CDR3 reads CASSYGQNNSPLHF. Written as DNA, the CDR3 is TGTGCCAGCAGTTACGGACAGAATAATTCACCCCTCCACTTT.

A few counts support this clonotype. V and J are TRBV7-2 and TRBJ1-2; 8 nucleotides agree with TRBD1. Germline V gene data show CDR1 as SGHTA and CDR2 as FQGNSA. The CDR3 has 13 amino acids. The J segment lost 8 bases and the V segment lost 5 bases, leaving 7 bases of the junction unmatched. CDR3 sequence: CASSPGGQVGYTF. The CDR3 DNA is TGTGCCAGCAGCCCCGGGGGACAGGTCGGCTACACCTTC. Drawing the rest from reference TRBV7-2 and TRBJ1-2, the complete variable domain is GAGVSQSPSNKVTEKGKDVELRCDPISGHTALYWYRQSLGQGLEFLIYFQGNSAPDKSGLPSDRFSAERTGGSVSTLTIQRTQQEDSAVYLCASSPGGQVGYTFGSGTRLTVV.

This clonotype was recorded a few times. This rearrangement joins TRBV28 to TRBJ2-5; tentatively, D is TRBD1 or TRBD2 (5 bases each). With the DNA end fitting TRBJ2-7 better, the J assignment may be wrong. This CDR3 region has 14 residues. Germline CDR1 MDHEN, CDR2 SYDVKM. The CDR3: CASSFSRGLYEQYF. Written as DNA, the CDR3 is TGTGCCAGCAGTTTCAGTCGGGGCTTATACGAGCAGTACTTC.

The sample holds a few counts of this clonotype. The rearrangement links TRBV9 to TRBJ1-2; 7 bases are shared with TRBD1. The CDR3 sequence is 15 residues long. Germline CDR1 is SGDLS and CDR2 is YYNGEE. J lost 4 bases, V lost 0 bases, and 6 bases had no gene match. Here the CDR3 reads CASSVGGGAVYGYTF. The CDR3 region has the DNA TGTGCCAGCAGCGTAGGAGGGGGCGCGGTCTATGGCTACACCTTC.

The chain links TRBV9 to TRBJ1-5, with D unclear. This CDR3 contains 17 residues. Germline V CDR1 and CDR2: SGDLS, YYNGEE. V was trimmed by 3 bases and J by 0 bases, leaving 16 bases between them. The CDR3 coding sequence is TGTGCCAGCAGCGCAAGGTCCTTAACGAATAGCAATCAGCCCCAGCATTTT. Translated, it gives CASSARSLTNSNQPQHF. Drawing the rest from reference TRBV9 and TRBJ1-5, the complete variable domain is DSGVTQTPKHLITATGQRVTLRCSPRSGDLSVYWYQQSLDQGLQFLIQYYNGEERAKGNILERFSAQQFPDLHSELNLSSLELGDSALYFCASSARSLTNSNQPQHFGDGTRLSIL.

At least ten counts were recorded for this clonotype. This CDR3 is CASSFPGTGENEQFF. DNA for the CDR3: TGTGCCAGCAGCTTTCCCGGGACAGGTGAAAATGAGCAGTTCTTC. The chain carries TRBV9 and TRBJ2-1, with 8 positions matching TRBD1. V gave up 4 bases and J gave up 7 bases; unmatched junction bases: 10. Germline assignment: CDR1 SGDLS and CDR2 YYNGEE. The CDR3 runs 15 residues.

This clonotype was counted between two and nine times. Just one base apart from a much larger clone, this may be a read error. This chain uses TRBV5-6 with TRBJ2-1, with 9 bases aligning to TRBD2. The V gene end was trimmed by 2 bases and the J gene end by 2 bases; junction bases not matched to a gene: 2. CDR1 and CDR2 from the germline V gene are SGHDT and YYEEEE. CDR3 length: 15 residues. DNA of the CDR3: TGTGCCAGCAGCTTTAGCGGGAGCACCTACAATGAGCAGTTCTTC. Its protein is CASSFSGSTYNEQFF.

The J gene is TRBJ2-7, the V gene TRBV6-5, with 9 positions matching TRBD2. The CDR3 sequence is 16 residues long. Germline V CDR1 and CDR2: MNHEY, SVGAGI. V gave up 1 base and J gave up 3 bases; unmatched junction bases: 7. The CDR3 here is CASSYFDAGGGYEQYF. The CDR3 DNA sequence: TGTGCCAGCAGTTACTTTGACGCGGGAGGGGGCTACGAGCAGTACTTC.

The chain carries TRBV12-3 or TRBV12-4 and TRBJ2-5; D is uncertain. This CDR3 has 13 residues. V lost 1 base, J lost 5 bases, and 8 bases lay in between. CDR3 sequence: CASSLVLWETQYF. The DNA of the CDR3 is TGTGCCAGCAGTTTAGTTCTCTGGGAGACCCAGTACTTC.

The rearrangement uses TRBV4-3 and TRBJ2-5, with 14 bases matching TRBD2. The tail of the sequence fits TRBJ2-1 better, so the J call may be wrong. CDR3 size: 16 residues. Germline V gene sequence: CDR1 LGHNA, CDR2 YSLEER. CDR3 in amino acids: CASSPGTSGSINEQFF. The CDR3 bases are TGCGCCAGCAGCCCGGGGACTAGCGGGAGTATCAATGAGCAGTTCTTC.

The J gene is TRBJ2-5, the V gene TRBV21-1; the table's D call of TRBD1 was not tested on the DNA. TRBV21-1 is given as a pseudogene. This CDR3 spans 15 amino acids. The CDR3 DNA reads TGTGCCAGCTTGACTCAGGACAGGGGGGATGAGACCCAGTACTTC. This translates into CASLTQDRGDETQYF.

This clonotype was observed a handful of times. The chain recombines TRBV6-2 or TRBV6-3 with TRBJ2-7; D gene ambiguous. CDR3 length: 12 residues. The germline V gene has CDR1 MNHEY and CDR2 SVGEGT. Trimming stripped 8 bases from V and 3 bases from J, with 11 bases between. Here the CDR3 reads CASVSTIYEQYF. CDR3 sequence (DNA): TGTGCCAGCGTCTCGACGATCTACGAGCAGTACTTC.

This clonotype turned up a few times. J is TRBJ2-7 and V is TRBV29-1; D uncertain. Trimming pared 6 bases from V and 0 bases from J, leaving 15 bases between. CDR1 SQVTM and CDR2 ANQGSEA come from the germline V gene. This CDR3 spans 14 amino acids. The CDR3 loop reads CSVVQGLGSYEQYF. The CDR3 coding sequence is TGCAGCGTCGTACAAGGGCTGGGCTCCTACGAGCAGTACTTC.

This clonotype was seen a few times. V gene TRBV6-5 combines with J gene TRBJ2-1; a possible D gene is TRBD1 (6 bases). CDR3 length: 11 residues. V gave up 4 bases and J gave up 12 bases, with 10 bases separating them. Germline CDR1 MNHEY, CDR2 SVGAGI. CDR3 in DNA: TGTGCCAGCAGTTCGGTAGGGGGGCAGTTCTTC. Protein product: CASSSVGGQFF.

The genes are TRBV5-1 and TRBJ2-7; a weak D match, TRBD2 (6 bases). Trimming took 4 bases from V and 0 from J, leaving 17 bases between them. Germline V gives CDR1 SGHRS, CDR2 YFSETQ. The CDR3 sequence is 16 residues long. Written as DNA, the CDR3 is TGCGCCAGCAGCCGGGTGGCTAGCGCCACCTCCTACGAGCAGTACTTC. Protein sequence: CASSRVASATSYEQYF.

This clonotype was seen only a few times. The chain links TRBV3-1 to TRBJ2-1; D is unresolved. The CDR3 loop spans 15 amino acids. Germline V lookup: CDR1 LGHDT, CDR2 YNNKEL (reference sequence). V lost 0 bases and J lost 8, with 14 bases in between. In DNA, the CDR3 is TGTGCCAGCAGCCAAGATATTCTGGCGCCCCATGAGCAGTTCTTC. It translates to CASSQDILAPHEQFF.

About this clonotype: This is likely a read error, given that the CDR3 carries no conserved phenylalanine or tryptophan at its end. The CDR3 is CASSPESRGSSGNTIYS. DNA for the CDR3: TGTGCCAGCTCACCCGAAAGCCGGGGGAGCTCTGGAAACACCATATATTCT. The rearrangement uses TRBV18 and TRBJ1-3; a weak D match, TRBD1 (5 bases). With 3 bases removed from V and 0 bases from J, the gap between germline ends came to 15 bases. Germline values: CDR1 KGHSH, CDR2 LQKENI. The CDR3 covers 17 residues.

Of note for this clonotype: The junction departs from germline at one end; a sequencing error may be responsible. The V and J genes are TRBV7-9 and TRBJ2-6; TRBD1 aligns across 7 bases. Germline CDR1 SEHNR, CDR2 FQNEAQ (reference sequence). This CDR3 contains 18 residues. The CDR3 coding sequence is TGTGCCAGCAGCGTCCAGGGGGAAAAGGGCTCTGGGGCCAACATCCTGACTTTC. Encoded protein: CASSVQGEKGSGANILTF.

The CDR3 here is CASSQDPRGSGSYNEQFF. CDR3 nucleotide sequence: TGTGCCAGCAGCCAAGACCCACGGGGTAGCGGCTCCTACAATGAGCAGTTCTTC. The rearrangement links TRBV3-1 to TRBJ2-1; D perhaps matches TRBD2 (6 bases). Germline loops: CDR1 LGHDT, CDR2 YNNKEL (reference sequence). V was pared by 0 bases and J by 0 bases, with 15 bases between. The length of the CDR3 is 18 residues.

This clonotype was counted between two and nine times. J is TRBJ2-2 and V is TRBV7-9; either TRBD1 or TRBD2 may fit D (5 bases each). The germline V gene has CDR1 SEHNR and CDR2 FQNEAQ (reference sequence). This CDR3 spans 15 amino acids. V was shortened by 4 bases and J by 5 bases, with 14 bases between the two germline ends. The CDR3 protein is CASSSGRGGTGELFF. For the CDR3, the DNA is TGTGCCAGCAGCTCCGGACGGGGCGGGACCGGGGAGCTGTTTTTT.

CDR3 DNA sequence: TGCGCCAGCAGCTTGTCTACCCAGGGGTTGAACATTCAGTACTTC. Encoded protein: CASSLSTQGLNIQYF. The V and J genes are TRBV5-1 and TRBJ2-4, with D possibly being TRBD1 (6 bases). CDR3 length equals 15 residues. Germline V gives CDR1 SGHRS, CDR2 YFSETQ. V lost 1 base, J lost 7 bases, and 15 bases lay in between.

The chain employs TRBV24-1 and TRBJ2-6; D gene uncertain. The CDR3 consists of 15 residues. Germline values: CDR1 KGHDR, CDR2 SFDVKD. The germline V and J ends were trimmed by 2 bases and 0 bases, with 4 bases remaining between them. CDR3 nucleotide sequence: TGTGCCACCAGTGATTCCGGCTCTGGGGCCAACGTCCTGACTTTC. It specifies CATSDSGSGANVLTF.

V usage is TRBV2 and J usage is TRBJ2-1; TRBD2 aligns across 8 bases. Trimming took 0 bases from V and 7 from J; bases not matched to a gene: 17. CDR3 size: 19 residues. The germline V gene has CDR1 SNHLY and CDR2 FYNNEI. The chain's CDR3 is CASSEAFPSGREVKNEQFF. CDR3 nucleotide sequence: TGTGCCAGCAGTGAAGCCTTCCCCTCGGGGCGGGAGGTTAAAAATGAGCAGTTCTTC. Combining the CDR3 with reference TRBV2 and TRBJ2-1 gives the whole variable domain EPEVTQTPSHQVTQMGQEVILRCVPISNHLYFYWYRQILGQKVEFLVSFYNNEISEKSEIFDDQFSVERPDGSNFTLKIRSTKLEDSAMYFCASSEAFPSGREVKNEQFFGPGTRLTVL.

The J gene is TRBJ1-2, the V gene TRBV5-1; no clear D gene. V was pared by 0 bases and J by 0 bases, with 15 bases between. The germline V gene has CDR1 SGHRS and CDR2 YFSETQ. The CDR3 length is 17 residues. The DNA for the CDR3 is TGCGCCAGCAGCTTGGATCCCTCAGTGGCGACTAACTATGGCTACACCTTC. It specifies CASSLDPSVATNYGYTF. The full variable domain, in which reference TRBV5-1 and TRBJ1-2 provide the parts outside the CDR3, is KAGVTQTPRYLIKTRGQQVTLSCSPISGHRSVSWYQQTPGQGLQFLFEYFSETQRNKGNFPGRFSGRQFSNSRSEMNVSTLELGDSALYLCASSLDPSVATNYGYTFGSGTRLTVV.